This passage covers 10 T cell receptor beta chains from one sample sequenced in a study of shared clonotypes between healthy human individuals. Clones were read by immunoSEQ multiplex PCR, and TCRdb kept only the in-frame ones, dropping some. In the table there are more than 2,000,000 clones, just over 90% of which are singletons. Material: naive CD4+ T cells sorted from blood. Noted subset: CD45RA+ positively selected. The source of these receptors is a man between 18 and 35 years old in good health.

This clone was observed a single time. The chain carries TRBV18 and TRBJ1-2, with TRBD1 matching over 12 bases. Germline V gives CDR1 KGHSH, CDR2 LQKENI. Unmatched junction bases numbered 13, after V lost 6 bases and J lost 8 bases. The CDR3 spans 16 residues. CDR3 sequence: CASSPGQGARDYGYTF. CDR3 nucleotides: TGTGCCAGCTCGCCGGGACAGGGGGCAAGAGATTACGGCTACACCTTC. The full variable domain, its missing parts supplied by reference TRBV18 and TRBJ1-2, is NAGVMQNPRHLVRRRGQEARLRCSPMKGHSHVYWYRQLPEEGLKFMVYLQKENIIDESGMPKERFSAEFPKEGPSILRIQQVVRGDSAAYFCASSPGQGARDYGYTFGSGTRLTVV.

A note on this clone: Other nucleotide sequences in the sample specify the same CDR3. The rearrangement links TRBV18 to TRBJ2-5; 7 bases are a match to TRBD2. Losses at the gene ends were 3 bases for V and 5 bases for J; bases not matched to a gene: 3. Germline CDR1 KGHSH, CDR2 LQKENI. There are 13 residues in the CDR3. CDR3 bases: TGTGCCAGCTCACCCCTCGGGAGGGAGACCCAGTACTTC. Its translation: CASSPLGRETQYF. The variable domain in full, completed from reference TRBV18 and TRBJ2-5, reads NAGVMQNPRHLVRRRGQEARLRCSPMKGHSHVYWYRQLPEEGLKFMVYLQKENIIDESGMPKERFSAEFPKEGPSILRIQQVVRGDSAAYFCASSPLGRETQYFGPGTRLLVL.

Note on this clone: The sample carries other DNA sequences with the same CDR3. The rearrangement uses TRBV7-9 and TRBJ2-7, with D possibly matching TRBD1 (5 bases). The CDR3 has 14 amino acids. CDR1 and CDR2 (germline): SEHNR, FQNEAQ (reference sequence). The V end lost 0 bases, the J end lost 2 bases, and 8 bases lay between the germline ends. CDR3 region: CASSLAGAAYEQYF. CDR3 in DNA: TGTGCCAGCAGCTTAGCAGGGGCCGCCTACGAGCAGTACTTC.

The V call is TRBV27, the J call TRBJ1-5, with D possibly matching TRBD1 (6 bases). The CDR3 extends over 15 amino acids. With 4 bases removed from V and 0 bases from J, the gap between germline ends came to 10 bases. CDR1 MNHEY and CDR2 SMNVEV come from the germline V gene (reference sequence). CDR3 amino acids: CASSSDRYSNQPQHF. In nucleotides, the CDR3 is TGTGCCAGCAGTTCCGACAGGTATAGCAATCAGCCCCAGCATTTT.

Comment on this clone: Other DNA sequences in the sample encode the same CDR3. V is TRBV28 and J is TRBJ2-7; maybe TRBD2 (6 bases). Trimming stripped 4 bases from V and 0 bases from J, with 7 bases between. This CDR3 has 13 residues. Germline loops: CDR1 MDHEN, CDR2 SYDVKM. CDR3 amino acids: CASSYGGSYEQYF. DNA for the CDR3: TGTGCCAGCAGTTACGGGGGCTCCTACGAGCAGTACTTC.

The rearrangement joins TRBV7-2 to TRBJ2-5; D remains ambiguous. Trimming pared 1 base from V and 2 bases from J, leaving 5 bases between. This CDR3 spans 13 amino acids. Germline V gene lookup returns CDR1 SGHTA and CDR2 FQGNSA. The CDR3 nucleotides are TGTGCCAGCAGCTTAGAAGCTCAAGAGACCCAGTACTTC. This encodes CASSLEAQETQYF.

The genes are TRBV18 and TRBJ2-3; 10 bases match TRBD2. Germline CDR1 KGHSH, CDR2 LQKENI. The CDR3 runs 15 residues. V shed 5 bases, J shed 6 bases, and the junction held 8 bases outside the gene matches. For the CDR3, the DNA is TGTGCCAGCTCAACGGTAGCGGGGGGTTCGGATACGCAGTATTTT. Protein product: CASSTVAGGSDTQYF.

In this sample, this clone turned up once. V and J are TRBV19 and TRBJ1-2; no reliable D call. There are 15 residues in the CDR3. CDR1 is LNHDA, CDR2 SQIVND, per germline (reference sequence). With 1 base removed from V and 4 bases from J, the gap between germline ends came to 13 bases. The CDR3 DNA reads TGTGCCAGTAGTATAGTCTCGGAGGGATCCTATGGCTACACCTTC. The encoded protein is CASSIVSEGSYGYTF.

The chain carries TRBV2 and TRBJ2-7; no clear D gene. The CDR3 is 10 amino acids. Germline loops: CDR1 SNHLY, CDR2 FYNNEI. The V gene lost 8 bases and the J gene lost 7 bases, with 9 bases spanning the gap. CDR3 DNA sequence: TGTGCCAGCGGGCCCGGGGAGCAGTACTTC. Protein sequence: CASGPGEQYF.

This chain connects TRBV7-9 to TRBJ2-5; the match to TRBD1 covers 9 bases. V trimming: 1 base; J trimming: 1 base; junction bases outside the gene matches: 7. Germline values: CDR1 SEHNR, CDR2 FQNEAQ (reference sequence). The CDR3 is made up of 17 amino acids. The CDR3 here is CASSLVSGQGTQETQYF. DNA for the CDR3: TGTGCCAGCAGCTTAGTCTCGGGACAGGGCACCCAAGAGACCCAGTACTTC. The full variable domain, completed using reference TRBV7-9 and TRBJ2-5, is DTGVSQNPRHKITKRGQNVTFRCDPISEHNRLYWYRQTLGQGPEFLTYFQNEAQLEKSRLLSDRFSAERPKGSFSTLEIQRTEQGDSAMYLCASSLVSGQGTQETQYFGPGTRLLVL.